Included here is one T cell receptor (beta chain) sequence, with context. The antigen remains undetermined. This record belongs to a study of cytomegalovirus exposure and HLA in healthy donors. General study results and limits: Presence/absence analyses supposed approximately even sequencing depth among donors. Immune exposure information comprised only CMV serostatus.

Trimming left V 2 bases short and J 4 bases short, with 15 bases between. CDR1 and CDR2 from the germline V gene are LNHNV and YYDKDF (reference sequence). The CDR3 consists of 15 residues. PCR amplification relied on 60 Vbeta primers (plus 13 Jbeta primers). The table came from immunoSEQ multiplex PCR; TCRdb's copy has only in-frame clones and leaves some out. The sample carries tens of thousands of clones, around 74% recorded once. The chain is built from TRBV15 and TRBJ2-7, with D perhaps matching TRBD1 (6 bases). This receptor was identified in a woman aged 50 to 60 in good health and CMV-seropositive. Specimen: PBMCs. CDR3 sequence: CATSRNTGFRYEQYF. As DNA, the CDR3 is TGTGCCACCAGCAGAAATACAGGGTTTCGGTACGAGCAGTACTTC.